This T cell receptor beta chain was identified during a study of cytomegalovirus exposure and HLA in healthy donors. Both 60 Vbeta primers and 13 Jbeta primers went into the PCR. Data came from immunoSEQ multiplex PCR; TCRdb stores just in-frame clones and leaves some out. The sample has about 120,000 clones, around 86% seen once. Points on this clone: Its antigen remains unknown.

Study outcomes and limitations: High specificity and sensitivity for cytomegalovirus status were reported for the classifier. Associated with cytomegalovirus, according to the listing, were 150 to 200 TCR beta chains.

Sequencing was performed on PBMCs. This clonotype originated in a woman aged 35 to 49 in good health and CMV-seronegative.

The DNA for the CDR3 is TGTGCCAGCAGTTACCCACAGGGGGTCTACAATGAGCAGTTCTTC. As protein: CASSYPQGVYNEQFF. The chain uses TRBV6-6 and TRBJ2-1; 8 bases fit TRBD1. Losses at the gene ends were 2 bases for V and 3 bases for J; bases not matched to a gene: 3. Germline CDR1 MNHNY, CDR2 SVGAGI (reference sequence). CDR3 length: 15 residues.